A selection of T cell receptor beta chains follows, all from one sample in a study of CD8 T cells in Susac syndrome. TCRdb itself ran the immunoSEQ multiplex PCR reads through MiXCR, one entry per CDR3 protein. Among over 130,000 distinct CDR3 sequences listed, about 95% were seen once. Sequenced input: CD4+ T cells from PBMCs. The source of these receptors is a human donor with multiple sclerosis. Both conserved end residues are part of each CDR3. D genes are given only for firm matches. Size is stated for part of the rows, as once, few or many counts, or as a class when the clone is expanded.

CDR3aa: CAWSLQGYSKQYF
CDR3nt: TGTGCCTGGAGTCTACAGGGATATAGCAAGCAGTACTTC
v_gene: TRBV30
abundance: few
d_gene: .
j_gene: TRBJ2-7

CDR3aa: CASSYFVGGGYTF
CDR3nt: TGTGCCAGCAGTTACTTCGTCGGTGGTGGCTACACCTTC
v_gene: TRBV6-5
abundance: once
d_gene: .
j_gene: TRBJ1-2

CDR3aa: CASSLLGYEQYF
CDR3nt: TGTGCCAGCAGTTTATTGGGCTACGAGCAGTACTTC
v_gene: TRBV28
abundance: .
d_gene: .
j_gene: TRBJ2-7

CDR3aa: CASTKSTDTQYF
CDR3nt: TGTGCCAGCACCAAGAGCACAGATACGCAGTATTTT
v_gene: TRBV12-3/TRBV12-4
abundance: .
d_gene: .
j_gene: TRBJ2-3

CDR3aa: CASSPHPAGGSFDQFF
CDR3nt: TGTGCCAGCAGCCCCCATCCCGCAGGGGGCTCTTTTGACCAGTTCTTC
v_gene: TRBV6-1
abundance: .
d_gene: TRBD1
j_gene: TRBJ2-1

CDR3aa: CASTRLGAGVYNEQFF
CDR3nt: TGTGCCAGCACCCGCCTGGGGGCGGGGGTGTACAATGAGCAGTTCTTC
v_gene: TRBV6-2/TRBV6-3
abundance: .
d_gene: .
j_gene: TRBJ2-1

CDR3aa: CASSQIRTSGSSGELFF
CDR3nt: TGTGCCAGCAGCCAAATACGGACTAGCGGGAGTTCCGGGGAGCTGTTTTTT
v_gene: TRBV3-1
abundance: .
d_gene: TRBD2
j_gene: TRBJ2-2

CDR3aa: CAWSVNVGYGYTF
CDR3nt: TGTGCCTGGAGTGTAAATGTGGGGTATGGCTACACCTTC
v_gene: TRBV30
abundance: .
d_gene: .
j_gene: TRBJ1-2

CDR3aa: CSAPRTSRDEQFF
CDR3nt: TGCAGTGCTCCCCGGACTAGCAGGGATGAGCAGTTCTTC
v_gene: TRBV20-1
abundance: .
d_gene: TRBD2
j_gene: TRBJ2-1

CDR3aa: CSARALKRDSPLHF
CDR3nt: TGCAGTGCTAGGGCCCTAAAGCGGGATTCACCCCTCCACTTT
v_gene: TRBV20-1
abundance: .
d_gene: .
j_gene: TRBJ1-6

CDR3aa: CASSQTKRLSWGEQFF
CDR3nt: TGTGCCAGCAGCCAAACGAAGAGGCTAAGCTGGGGTGAGCAGTTCTTC
v_gene: TRBV3-1
abundance: .
d_gene: .
j_gene: TRBJ2-1

CDR3aa: CAWRAFSSYEQYF
CDR3nt: TGTGCCTGGAGGGCTTTCAGCTCCTACGAGCAGTACTTC
v_gene: TRBV30
abundance: .
d_gene: .
j_gene: TRBJ2-7

CDR3aa: CATSDSRVGGEQYF
CDR3nt: TGTGCCACCAGTGATTCTCGGGTAGGGGGCGAGCAGTACTTC
v_gene: TRBV24-1
abundance: .
d_gene: .
j_gene: TRBJ2-7

CDR3aa: CASSSRRGGVETQYF
CDR3nt: TGTGCCAGCAGCTCCCGCCGGGGGGGGGTGGAGACCCAGTACTTC
v_gene: TRBV7-2
abundance: once
d_gene: TRBD2
j_gene: TRBJ2-5

CDR3aa: CASTVMGTSAPETF
CDR3nt: TGCGCCAGCACTGTGATGGGGACATCCGCCCCTGAGACCTTC
v_gene: TRBV5-1
abundance: .
d_gene: .
j_gene: TRBJ1-2